The rows below give T cell receptor beta chains drawn from one sample of a study of CD8+ T cells in alopecia areata. Produced via immunoSEQ multiplex PCR; TCRdb's table is partial and in-frame only. The sample carries 200,000 to 250,000 clones, roughly 56% recorded once. The specimen was CD4+ T cells sorted from blood, collected at week 4, from a patient treated with tofacitinib. All receptors derive from a human donor with alopecia areata. CDR3s include the opening cysteine and the closing phenylalanine or tryptophan. D genes are given only for firm matches. Size is omitted from some rows. Given values are once, few, many or a class for expanded clones.

v_gene	j_gene	len	abundance	d_gene	CDR3nt	CDR3aa
TRBV6-4	TRBJ1-5	13	-	-	TGTGCCAGCCTGCAGGGAAGAGGGCAGCCCCAGCATTTT	CASLQGRGQPQHF
TRBV30	TRBJ1-5	12	-	-	TGTGCCTGGAGTTCAGGCAATCAGCCCCAGCATTTT	CAWSSGNQPQHF
TRBV6-5	TRBJ2-2	13	-	-	TGTGCCAGCAGCAGGGATAACACCGGGGAGCTGTTTTTT	CASSRDNTGELFF
TRBV6-6	TRBJ1-5	12	many	-	TGTGCCAGCAAGGATAGCAATCAGCCCCAGCATTTT	CASKDSNQPQHF
TRBV5-4	TRBJ2-1	13	-	-	TGTGCCAGCAGCTCACTCGACAACAATGAGCAGTTCTTC	CASSSLDNNEQFF
TRBV29-1	TRBJ2-7	13	-	-	TGCAGCGTTGGGAGCTACGGGAAAGGCGAGCAGTACTTC	CSVGSYGKGEQYF
TRBV2	TRBJ1-5	12	-	-	TGTGCCAGCAGGGACGGAAATCAGCCCCAGCATTTT	CASRDGNQPQHF
TRBV30	TRBJ1-5	13	once	-	TGTGCCTGGAGTGAGGGCTTCAATCAGCCCCAGCATTTT	CAWSEGFNQPQHF
TRBV25-1	TRBJ1-6	15	-	-	TGTGCCAGCAGTGATAGGGCAGTACTGAATTCACCCCTCCACTTT	CASSDRAVLNSPLHF
TRBV29-1	TRBJ2-3	12	-	-	TGCAGCGTTGACGGGGGCTTGGATACGCAGTATTTT	CSVDGGLDTQYF
TRBV27	TRBJ2-7	14	few	TRBD2	TGTGCCAGCACCCAAAACATACTAGCGAGAGAGCAGTACTTC	CASTQNILAREQYF
TRBV28	TRBJ2-4	13	few	TRBD1	TGTGCCAGCAGTTCAGCCGCAGGGGGCATTCAGTACTTC	CASSSAAGGIQYF
TRBV29-1	TRBJ1-2	14	-	-	TGCAGCGTTATGGGTAGGCCAGGGTCAGGTGGCTACACCTTC	CSVMGRPGSGGYTF
TRBV29-1	TRBJ1-1	9	-	-	TGCAGCGTTGAGGCAGAGGCTTTCTTT	CSVEAEAFF
TRBV15	TRBJ2-1	16	-	TRBD2	TGTGCCACCAGCAGGTCGGGACTAGCGGCGGAGAATGAGCAGTTCTTC	CATSRSGLAAENEQFF
TRBV7-6	TRBJ2-6	15	-	-	TGTGCCAGCAGTCCACAGGTCTCTGGGGCCAACGTCCTGACTTTC	CASSPQVSGANVLTF
TRBV7-2	TRBJ1-6	14	many	TRBD1	TGTGCCAGCAGCTTACAGGGGGTTCATTCACCCCTCCACTTT	CASSLQGVHSPLHF
TRBV4-2	TRBJ2-7	15	-	-	TGTGCCAGCAGCCAAGTGCCAGGGACAACCTACGAGCAGTACTTC	CASSQVPGTTYEQYF
TRBV6-1	TRBJ2-7	15	-	-	TGTGCCAGCAGCGGCGGGACCGAAAAGTACTACGAGCAGTACTTC	CASSGGTEKYYEQYF
TRBV29-1	TRBJ1-2	12	-	-	TGCAGCGTGACCTCAGGGAATTTTGCCTACACCTTC	CSVTSGNFAYTF
TRBV7-9	TRBJ1-4	15	-	-	TGTGCCAGCAGCTTAGCGAACTCTCACTTCGAAAAACTGTTTTTT	CASSLANSHFEKLFF
TRBV30	TRBJ2-1	15	few	-	TGTGCCTGGGGCCCTGACTGGAGCTCCTACAATGAGCAGTTCTTC	CAWGPDWSSYNEQFF
TRBV7-2	TRBJ2-3	15	-	-	TGTGCCAGCAGCTTACAGTCCAGGGGCACAGATACGCAGTATTTT	CASSLQSRGTDTQYF
TRBV10-3	TRBJ1-1	14	-	-	TGTGCCATCAGTGGGGCGGTAATGAACACTGAAGCTTTCTTT	CAISGAVMNTEAFF
TRBV5-4	TRBJ1-2	14	-	TRBD1	TGTGCCAGCAGCCCGGGACAGGGGAACTATGGCTACACCTTC	CASSPGQGNYGYTF
TRBV7-6	TRBJ2-7	14	-	-	TGTGCCAGCTCCAGGGCCACAGGTCCCTACGAGCAGTACTTC	CASSRATGPYEQYF
TRBV7-2	TRBJ1-5	16	-	-	TGTGCCAGCAGCCACGGCGGGGGATATAACAATCAGCCCCAGCATTTT	CASSHGGGYNNQPQHF